The clone carrying this T cell receptor beta chain came up many times. Its target is not known. This CDR3 is built from 12 residues. V lost 7 bases and J 3 bases, leaving 8 bases between the germline ends. Germline loops: CDR1 SGHRS, CDR2 YFSETQ. This sample was taken from a study of T-cell reconstitution after alpha-beta-depleted transplantation in children. Study-wide results and limits: T-cell counts and diversity at one year post-transplant came mainly from newly produced T cells. Surviving recipient T cells and thymic progenitors accounted for the high day-60 TCRbeta diversity observed in some patients. At around two months after transplant, the alpha-beta T cells were reportedly derived from several hundred expanded clones that came from non-depleted graft cells.

Using unique molecular identifiers, the investigators prepared the TCRbeta library. TCRdb analysed the PCR reads with MiXCR anew, one entry per CDR3 protein. The table shows about 290,000 distinct CDR3 sequences, with just over 7.5% occurring only once. The receptor was isolated from a female patient aged 2 to 10 who had a stem cell transplant for Fanconi anemia, so the T cells may come from the graft donor. The chain is built from TRBV5-1 and TRBJ2-1; D is possibly TRBD1 (5 bases). Sequenced here: peripheral blood, sampled 360 days after TCRalphabeta/CD19-depleted stem cell transplant. The chain's CDR3 is CASSRGYNEQFF. In DNA form, the CDR3 reads TGCGCCAGCTCAAGGGGCTACAATGAGCAGTTCTTC. Full variable domain (missing parts from reference TRBV5-1 and TRBJ2-1): KAGVTQTPRYLIKTRGQQVTLSCSPISGHRSVSWYQQTPGQGLQFLFEYFSETQRNKGNFPGRFSGRQFSNSRSEMNVSTLELGDSALYLCASSRGYNEQFFGPGTRLTVL.